This T cell receptor beta chain was captured in a study of vaccination and CD4 T cells after COVID-19. Stated treatment: roughly ten-day PBMC culture with coronavirus spike peptide pools or control peptides (ViraFEST assay). With respect to this clonotype: As yet, its antigen is unknown.

Cultured CD4+ T-cell DNA underwent Oncomine TCR Beta short-read sequencing. TCRdb recomputed calls from the PCR reads with MiXCR, one row per CDR3 protein. This sample carries some 14,000 distinct CDR3 sequences, 50% to 65% of them seen once, and the ten largest clones take 9.5% to 15%. This sequence originates from a human donor who had recovered from COVID-19. The sample was CD4+ T cells from blood, cultured in vitro.

The CDR3 is CASSSGYRVTDTQYF. The CDR3 bases are TGCGCCAGCAGTAGTGGGTATCGCGTCACAGATACGCAGTATTTT. The chain is built from TRBV5-1 and TRBJ2-3; D not certain. CDR1 is SGHRS, CDR2 YFSETQ, per germline. The CDR3 runs to 15 residues. V was clipped by 5 bases and J by 2 bases, with 15 bases between them.